One TCR beta chain is described in this entry. Assay used: immunoSEQ multiplex PCR; TCRdb lists only in-frame clones, some missing. The sample holds roughly 120,000 clones, roughly nine tenths seen once. This sample was included in a study of cytomegalovirus exposure and HLA in healthy donors. The TCR sequence derives from a man under 40 in good health and CMV-seronegative. Sequenced sample: PBMCs.

CDR3 amino acids: CASSYRAGSTDTQYF. For the CDR3, the DNA is TGTGCCAGCAGTTACCGGGCGGGAAGCACAGATACGCAGTATTTT. The rearrangement uses TRBV6-6 and TRBJ2-3; a weak D match, TRBD2 (6 bases). The CDR3 totals 15 residues. CDR1 and CDR2 from the germline V gene are MNHNY and SVGAGI (reference sequence). Trimming pared 2 bases from V and 0 bases from J, leaving 9 bases between.